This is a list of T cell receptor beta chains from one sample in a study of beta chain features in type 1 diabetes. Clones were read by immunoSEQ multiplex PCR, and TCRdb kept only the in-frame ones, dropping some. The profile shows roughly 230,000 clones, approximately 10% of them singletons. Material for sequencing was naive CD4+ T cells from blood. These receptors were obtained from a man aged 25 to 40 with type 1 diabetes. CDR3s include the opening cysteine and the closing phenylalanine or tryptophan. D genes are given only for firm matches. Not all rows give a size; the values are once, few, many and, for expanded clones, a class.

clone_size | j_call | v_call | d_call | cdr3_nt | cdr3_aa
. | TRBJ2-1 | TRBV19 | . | TGTGCCAGTAGCCCGAGGCGGGACGGAAACAATGAGCAGTTCTTC | CASSPRRDGNNEQFF
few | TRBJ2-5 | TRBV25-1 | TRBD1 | TGTGCCAGCAGTGTCCCGGACAGGAGAGAGACCCAGTACTTC | CASSVPDRRETQYF
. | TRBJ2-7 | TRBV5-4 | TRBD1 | TGTGCCAGCAGCGTTGGACAGGGAGGCGCCTACGAGCAGTACTTC | CASSVGQGGAYEQYF
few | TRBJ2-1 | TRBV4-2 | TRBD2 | TGTGCCAGCAGCCAAGATACACAGCGGGGCTACAATGAGCAGTTCTTC | CASSQDTQRGYNEQFF
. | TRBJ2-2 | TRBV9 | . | TGTGCCAGCAGCGTAGACTTCGGGGAGCTGTTTTTT | CASSVDFGELFF
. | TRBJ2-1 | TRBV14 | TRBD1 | TGTGCCAGCAGCCATTGGGACAGGGGGAGGAATGAGCAGTTCTTC | CASSHWDRGRNEQFF
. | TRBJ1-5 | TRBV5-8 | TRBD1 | TGTGCCAGCAGCCCCGGGACAGGGGCCAATCAGCCCCAGCATTTT | CASSPGTGANQPQHF
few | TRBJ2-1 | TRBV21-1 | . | TGTGCCAGCAGCAAAGTTGGAGGGGTTAATGAGCAGTTCTTC | CASSKVGGVNEQFF
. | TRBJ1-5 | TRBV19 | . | TGTGCCAGTACCCGGGACAACAGCAATCAGCCCCAGCATTTT | CASTRDNSNQPQHF
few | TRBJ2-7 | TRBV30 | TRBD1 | TGTGCCTGGATGGACAGGGGCTCCTACGAGCAGTACTTC | CAWMDRGSYEQYF
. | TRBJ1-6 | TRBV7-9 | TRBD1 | TGTGCCAGCAGCTCCGGGACAGGGGTGTGGTTCCTCCACTTT | CASSSGTGVWFLHF
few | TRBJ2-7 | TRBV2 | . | TGTGCCAGCAGTTGGTCGGGGGACCTCCTGGAGCAGTACTTC | CASSWSGDLLEQYF
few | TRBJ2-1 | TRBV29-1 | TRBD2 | TGCAGCGGGCTAGCGGGGGCTATGAGCTCCTACAATGAGCAGTTCTTC | CSGLAGAMSSYNEQFF
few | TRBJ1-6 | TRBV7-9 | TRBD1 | TGTGCCAGCAGCCAGGGACAGGGGAAATCACCCCTCCACTTT | CASSQGQGKSPLHF
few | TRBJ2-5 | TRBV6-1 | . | TGTGCCAGCAGGAGAGGACAGTCTGAGACCCAGTACTTC | CASRRGQSETQYF
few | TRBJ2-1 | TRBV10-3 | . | TGTGCCATCAGTGGTCGCCAGGGGAACAATGAGCAGTTCTTC | CAISGRQGNNEQFF
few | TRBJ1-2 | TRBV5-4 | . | TGTGCCAGCAGCTTATGGGGAGATGGCTACACCTTC | CASSLWGDGYTF
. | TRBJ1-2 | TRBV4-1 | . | TGCGCCAGCAGGAAACCGGGGGGAGAAGGTGGCTACACCTTC | CASRKPGGEGGYTF
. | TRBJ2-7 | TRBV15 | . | TGTGCCACCAGCAGCTCGACAGGCACCTACGAGCAGTACTTC | CATSSSTGTYEQYF
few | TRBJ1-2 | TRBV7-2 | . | TGTGCCAGCAGCTCCTCGGGAGGCTATGGCTACACCTTC | CASSSSGGYGYTF
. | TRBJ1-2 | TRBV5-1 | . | TGCGCCAGCAGCGAAAATTACAGGGTTGGAGGCTACACCTTC | CASSENYRVGGYTF
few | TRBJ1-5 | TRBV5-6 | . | TGTGCCAGCAGCTTGGCGGGGGTTTATCAGCCCCAGCATTTT | CASSLAGVYQPQHF
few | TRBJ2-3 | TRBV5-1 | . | TGCGCCAGCAGCACCGGGACAACAGATACGCAGTATTTT | CASSTGTTDTQYF
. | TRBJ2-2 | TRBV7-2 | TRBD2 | TGTGCCAGCAGCCCAAAGGGACTAGTTTCGGCCGGGGAGCTGTTTTTT | CASSPKGLVSAGELFF
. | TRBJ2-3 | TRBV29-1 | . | TGCAGCGTTGTTGGGGGACTGGATACGCAGTATTTT | CSVVGGLDTQYF
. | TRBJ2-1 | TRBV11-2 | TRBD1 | TGTGCCAGCAGCTTGGGACAGGGGGCTTACAATGAGCAGTTCTTC | CASSLGQGAYNEQFF
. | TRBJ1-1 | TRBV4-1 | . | TGCGCCAGCAGCCTCATGCCGGCGGGCACTGAAGCTTTCTTT | CASSLMPAGTEAFF
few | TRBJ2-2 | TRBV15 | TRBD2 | TGTGCCACCAGCAGAGTCCTAGCGGGTTTCACCGGGGAGCTGTTTTTT | CATSRVLAGFTGELFF